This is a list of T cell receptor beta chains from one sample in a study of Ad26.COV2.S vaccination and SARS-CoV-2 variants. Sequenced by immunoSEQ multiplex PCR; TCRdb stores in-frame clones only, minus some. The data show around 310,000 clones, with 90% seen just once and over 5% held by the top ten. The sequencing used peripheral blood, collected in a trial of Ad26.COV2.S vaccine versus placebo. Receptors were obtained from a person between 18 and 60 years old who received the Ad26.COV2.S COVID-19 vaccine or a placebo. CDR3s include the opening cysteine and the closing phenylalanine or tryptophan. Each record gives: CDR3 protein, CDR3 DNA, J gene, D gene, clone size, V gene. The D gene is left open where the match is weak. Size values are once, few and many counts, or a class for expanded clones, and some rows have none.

CDR3: CASSVRGAQETQYF; DNA: TGTGCCAGCAGCGTCCGGGGGGCCCAAGAGACCCAGTACTTC; J: TRBJ2-5; D: NA; size: NA; V: TRBV9
CDR3: CASSPLGDGGVQPQHF; DNA: TGCGCCAGCAGCCCTTTAGGGGACGGGGGGGTACAGCCCCAGCATTTT; J: TRBJ1-5; D: NA; size: NA; V: TRBV4-1
CDR3: CASTPGQVNTEAFF; DNA: TGCGCCAGCACCCCGGGACAGGTAAACACTGAAGCTTTCTTT; J: TRBJ1-1; D: TRBD1; size: NA; V: TRBV5-1
CDR3: CASSIGTGSGNTIYF; DNA: TGTGCCAGTAGTATAGGGACGGGCTCTGGAAACACCATATATTTT; J: TRBJ1-3; D: NA; size: once; V: TRBV19
CDR3: CASSPLGGGDYTF; DNA: TGTGCCAGCAGCCCACTTGGAGGGGGCGACTACACCTTC; J: TRBJ1-2; D: TRBD1; size: NA; V: TRBV7-3
CDR3: CASSLTNTGELFF; DNA: TGTGCCAGCAGCTTGACAAACACCGGGGAGCTGTTTTTT; J: TRBJ2-2; D: NA; size: many; V: TRBV5-4
CDR3: CSASKAANTEAFF; DNA: TGCAGTGCTAGTAAGGCAGCGAACACTGAAGCTTTCTTT; J: TRBJ1-1; D: NA; size: few; V: TRBV20-1
CDR3: CASSLYQGDTEAFF; DNA: TGTGCCAGCAGCCTATACCAGGGGGACACTGAAGCTTTCTTT; J: TRBJ1-1; D: TRBD1; size: NA; V: TRBV7-9
CDR3: CASSQGGKGSYGYTF; DNA: TGCGCCAGCAGCCAAGGTGGAAAAGGGTCCTATGGCTACACCTTC; J: TRBJ1-2; D: NA; size: once; V: TRBV4-3
CDR3: CASSSFRDRGGLNTEAFF; DNA: TGTGCCAGCAGCTCCTTCCGGGACAGGGGAGGCCTGAACACTGAAGCTTTCTTT; J: TRBJ1-1; D: TRBD1; size: NA; V: TRBV11-2
CDR3: CASSYVLRVNTGELFF; DNA: TGTGCCAGCAGTTACGTTCTTCGGGTGAACACCGGGGAGCTGTTTTTT; J: TRBJ2-2; D: NA; size: NA; V: TRBV6-2/TRBV6-3
CDR3: CASSLAREETQYF; DNA: TGCGCCAGCAGCTTGGCGCGGGAAGAGACCCAGTACTTC; J: TRBJ2-5; D: NA; size: NA; V: TRBV5-1
CDR3: CASSLGQTQYF; DNA: TGCGCCAGCAGCCTCGGACAGACGCAGTATTTT; J: TRBJ2-3; D: NA; size: once; V: TRBV5-1
CDR3: CASSQRLAGLYF; DNA: TGTGCCAGCAGCCAACGACTAGCGGGGCTGTACTTC; J: TRBJ2-7; D: TRBD2; size: NA; V: TRBV13
CDR3: CASSLSPGPQHF; DNA: TGTGCCAGCAGCTTGTCGCCGGGGCCCCAGCATTTT; J: TRBJ1-5; D: NA; size: NA; V: TRBV5-6
CDR3: CASSETDQPQHF; DNA: TGCGCCAGCAGTGAGACCGATCAGCCCCAGCATTTT; J: TRBJ1-5; D: NA; size: NA; V: TRBV10-2
CDR3: CAISLAGAPDNEQFF; DNA: TGTGCCATCAGTTTGGCAGGGGCGCCTGACAATGAGCAGTTCTTC; J: TRBJ2-1; D: NA; size: few; V: TRBV10-3
CDR3: CASTWGPTGGYGYTF; DNA: TGTGCCAGCACCTGGGGCCCGACAGGGGGCTATGGCTACACCTTC; J: TRBJ1-2; D: TRBD1; size: once; V: TRBV28
CDR3: CATSSPREATNEKLFF; DNA: TGTGCCACCAGCAGTCCGAGGGAGGCAACTAATGAAAAACTGTTTTTT; J: TRBJ1-4; D: NA; size: NA; V: TRBV15
CDR3: CASSPGGPSARGPGYTF; DNA: TGTGCCAGCAGTCCGGGGGGGCCATCCGCGAGGGGACCTGGCTACACCTTC; J: TRBJ1-2; D: NA; size: NA; V: TRBV27
CDR3: CASSLGAGGYGYTF; DNA: TGTGCCAGCAGTTTAGGAGCAGGGGGCTATGGCTACACCTTC; J: TRBJ1-2; D: TRBD1; size: NA; V: TRBV27
CDR3: CSVSEQGVKAFF; DNA: TGCAGCGTTTCGGAACAGGGGGTGAAAGCTTTCTTT; J: TRBJ1-1; D: TRBD1; size: NA; V: TRBV29-1
CDR3: CASSFTLAGGTYEQYF; DNA: TGTGCCAGCAGCTTCACTCTAGCGGGGGGTACCTACGAGCAGTACTTC; J: TRBJ2-7; D: TRBD2; size: NA; V: TRBV3-1/TRBV3-2
CDR3: CASSYLLQDFYNEQFF; DNA: TGTGCCAGCAGTTATTTATTACAGGACTTCTACAATGAGCAGTTCTTC; J: TRBJ2-1; D: NA; size: once; V: TRBV6-5
CDR3: CASSQEPGPPASNEQFF; DNA: TGCGCCAGCAGCCAGGAACCGGGACCCCCGGCCTCCAATGAGCAGTTCTTC; J: TRBJ2-1; D: NA; size: NA; V: TRBV4-1
CDR3: CASSSQGAVGTEAFF; DNA: TGTGCCAGCAGTAGCCAGGGGGCGGTGGGCACTGAAGCTTTCTTT; J: TRBJ1-1; D: TRBD1; size: NA; V: TRBV2
CDR3: CASSSGTVNTGELFF; DNA: TGTGCCAGTAGTTCCGGGACAGTTAACACCGGGGAGCTGTTTTTT; J: TRBJ2-2; D: TRBD1; size: NA; V: TRBV19